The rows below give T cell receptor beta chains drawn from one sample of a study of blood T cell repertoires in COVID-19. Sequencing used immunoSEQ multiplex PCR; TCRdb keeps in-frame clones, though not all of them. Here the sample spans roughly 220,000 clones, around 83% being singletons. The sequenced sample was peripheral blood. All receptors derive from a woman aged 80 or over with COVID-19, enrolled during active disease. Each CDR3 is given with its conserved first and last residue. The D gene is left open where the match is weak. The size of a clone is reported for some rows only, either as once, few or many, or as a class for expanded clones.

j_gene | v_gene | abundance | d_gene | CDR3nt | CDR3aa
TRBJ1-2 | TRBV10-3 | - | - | TGTGCCATCAGTGGCGGGAACTATGGCTACACCTTC | CAISGGNYGYTF
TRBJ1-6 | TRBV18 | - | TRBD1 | TGTGCCAGCTCACCTGGGACAGCCGTGAGGGGACCCCTCCACTTT | CASSPGTAVRGPLHF
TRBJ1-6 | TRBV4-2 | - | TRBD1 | TGTGCCAGCAGCCAAGATTTAACAGGGGCTGTTAAGGCCCTCCACTTT | CASSQDLTGAVKALHF
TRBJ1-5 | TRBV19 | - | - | TGTGCCAGTAGTATATCACGGTTTGGCAATCAGCCCCAGCATTTT | CASSISRFGNQPQHF
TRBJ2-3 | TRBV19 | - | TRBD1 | TGTGCCAGTAGTCTCGGGACAGGGGCAGATACGCAGTATTTT | CASSLGTGADTQYF
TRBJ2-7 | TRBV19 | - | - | TGTGCCAGTAGTCCCGTGGCAGGGGGGAACGAGCAGTACTTC | CASSPVAGGNEQYF
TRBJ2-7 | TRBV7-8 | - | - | TGTGCCAGCAGCTTGGACAGTCCCTACGAGCAGTACTTC | CASSLDSPYEQYF
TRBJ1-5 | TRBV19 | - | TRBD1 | TGTGCCAGTAGTCCTCACATGACAGGGGGTGGACAGCCCCAGCATTTT | CASSPHMTGGGQPQHF
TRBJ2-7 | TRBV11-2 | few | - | TGTGCCAGCAGCTTTACAGCGAGGGTAACCTACGAGCAGTACTTC | CASSFTARVTYEQYF
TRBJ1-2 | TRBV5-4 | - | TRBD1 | TGTGCCAGCAGCAGACAGGGGGGAGTAAGCTATGGCTACACCTTC | CASSRQGGVSYGYTF
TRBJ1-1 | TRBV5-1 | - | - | TGCGCCAGCAGCTTGGCAGGGGTTATGAACACTGAAGCTTTCTTT | CASSLAGVMNTEAFF
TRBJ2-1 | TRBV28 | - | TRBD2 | TGTGCCAGCAGTTCGCGGACTAGCGGGAGGTATGAGCAGTTCTTC | CASSSRTSGRYEQFF
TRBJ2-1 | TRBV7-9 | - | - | TGTGCCAGCAAAAAAACAGGGTCCTCCTACAATGAGCAGTTCTTC | CASKKTGSSYNEQFF
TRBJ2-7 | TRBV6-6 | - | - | TGTGCCAGCAGTCCACCGGGGCGGGGCGCCTACGAGCAGTACTTC | CASSPPGRGAYEQYF
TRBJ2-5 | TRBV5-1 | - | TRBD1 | TGCGCCAGCAGGGGACAGGGCTTACAAGAGACCCAGTACTTC | CASRGQGLQETQYF
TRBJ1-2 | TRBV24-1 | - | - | TGTGCCACCAGTGATGGGGCAGTGAACGGCTACACCTTC | CATSDGAVNGYTF
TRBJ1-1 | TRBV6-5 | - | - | TGTGCCAGCAGTCGGCCAGAGGGAACTGAAGCTTTCTTT | CASSRPEGTEAFF
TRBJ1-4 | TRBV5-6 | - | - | TGTGCCAGCAGCACCCGGTCCTTTTCGGGGGGTGAAAAACTGTTTTTT | CASSTRSFSGGEKLFF
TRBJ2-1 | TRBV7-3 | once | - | TGTGCCAGCAGCTTAATTTCCGGCAATGAGCAGTTCTTC | CASSLISGNEQFF
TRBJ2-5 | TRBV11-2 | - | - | TGTGCCAGCAGCTTAGAGATCAACCGGGAGACCCAGTACTTC | CASSLEINRETQYF
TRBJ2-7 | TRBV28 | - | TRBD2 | TGTGCCAGCAGTCTCAGACTAGCGGGAGGCTACGAGCAGTACTTC | CASSLRLAGGYEQYF
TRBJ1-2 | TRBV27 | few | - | TGTGCCAGCAGTAGTCAGGGGTTAGATGGCTACACCTTC | CASSSQGLDGYTF
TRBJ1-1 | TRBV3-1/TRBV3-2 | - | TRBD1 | TGTGCCAGCAGCCACCGCGACAGGGTGGCTTTCTTT | CASSHRDRVAFF
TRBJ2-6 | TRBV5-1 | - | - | TGCGCCAGCAGACGGGTCGCGGGCCCTGGGGCCAACGTCCTGACTTTC | CASRRVAGPGANVLTF
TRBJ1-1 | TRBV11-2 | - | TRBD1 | TGTGCCAGCAGCTACGGACAGGGTTTGAACACTGAAGCTTTCTTT | CASSYGQGLNTEAFF